Each of the 23 T cell receptor beta chains below was sequenced from the same sample in a study of blood T cell repertoires in COVID-19. TCRdb's copy holds only in-frame clones and misses some; the assay was immunoSEQ multiplex PCR. Found here are roughly 70,000 clones, around 92% of them singletons; the top ten hold around 13%. The sample consisted of peripheral blood. These receptors originate from a human donor with active COVID-19. The donor label of this sample is uncertain.

The chain combines TRBV5-5 with TRBJ2-7, with D perhaps TRBD1 (6 bases). Deletions cut 3 bases from V and 7 bases from J, with 11 bases between. From germline, CDR1 is SGHKS and CDR2 YYEKEE (reference sequence). This CDR3 region has 12 residues. DNA for the CDR3: TGTGCCAGCAGCTCGACAGGTGAAGAGCAGTACTTC. Its translation is CASSSTGEEQYF.

This chain uses TRBV7-9 with TRBJ2-7, with 11 bases aligning to TRBD1. The germline V gene encodes CDR1 SEHNR and CDR2 FQNEAQ (reference sequence). CDR3 length: 15 amino acids. With 4 bases clipped from V and 7 bases from J, the junction kept 9 bases outside the gene matches. Here the CDR3 reads CASSSRDRGSREQYF. The CDR3 DNA is TGTGCCAGCAGCTCCCGGGACAGGGGGTCTAGGGAGCAGTACTTC.

The chain recombines TRBV5-4 with TRBJ2-7; TRBD1 matches at 7 bases. The trim removed 3 bases at V and 7 bases at J, leaving 10 bases unmatched. The CDR3 runs to 14 residues. Germline V gene data show CDR1 as SGHNT and CDR2 as YYREEE (reference sequence). DNA of the CDR3: TGTGCCAGCAGCTCAGGGACAGTTCCGGGGGAGCAGTACTTC. Translating gives CASSSGTVPGEQYF.

This chain links TRBV27 with TRBJ1-2; the match to TRBD1 covers 7 bases. Germline assignment: CDR1 MNHEY and CDR2 SMNVEV (reference sequence). The CDR3 has 14 amino acids. V shed 6 bases, J shed 4 bases, and the junction held 8 bases outside the gene matches. The CDR3 nucleotides read TGTGCCAGCAGCCCAACGGGACAGTTCTATGGCTACACCTTC. It translates to CASSPTGQFYGYTF.

The chain recombines TRBV29-1 with TRBJ1-2; no clear D. The germline gives CDR1 SQVTM, CDR2 ANQGSEA. V was cut by 3 bases and J by 8 bases, with 7 bases left in between. The CDR3 runs 10 residues. CDR3 in DNA: TGCAGCGTTGAGGAGCGCGGCTACACCTTC. Protein: CSVEERGYTF.

The chain couples TRBV5-1 to TRBJ1-4; TRBD1 agrees at 10 bases. Trimming removed 2 bases from V and 8 bases from J; junction bases left unmatched: 3. Germline assignment: CDR1 SGHRS and CDR2 YFSETQ. This CDR3 has 14 amino acids. This chain's CDR3 is CASSFGQGEEKLFF. The CDR3 DNA reads as TGCGCCAGCAGCTTTGGACAGGGGGAGGAAAAACTGTTTTTT.

The gene calls are TRBV7-4 and TRBJ2-4; D unresolved. With 3 bases removed from V and 4 bases from J, the gap between germline ends came to 19 bases. This CDR3 has 17 residues. The germline V gene encodes CDR1 SGHVT and CDR2 SQSDAQ. CDR3 loop: CASSFQTFQAQKNIQYF. The CDR3 DNA reads TGTGCCAGCAGCTTTCAAACGTTTCAGGCGCAGAAAAACATTCAGTACTTC.

The chain links TRBV4-3 to TRBJ2-7; D is unclear. V was cut by 1 base and J by 0 bases, with 7 bases left in between. CDR1 LGHNA and CDR2 YSLEER come from the germline V gene. This CDR3 region has 14 residues. The DNA of the CDR3 is TGCGCCAGCAGCCAAGTGGCAAACTCCTACGAGCAGTACTTC. Translating it yields CASSQVANSYEQYF.

V is TRBV5-1 and J is TRBJ1-2; no reliable D call. This CDR3 comprises 14 residues. Trimming shortened V by 8 bases and J by 6 bases, and 20 bases separated the two germline ends. CDR1 and CDR2 from the germline V gene are SGHRS and YFSETQ. The CDR3 sequence: CASNRVVGADGYTF. CDR3 nucleotide sequence: TGCGCCAGTAATAGGGTAGTTGGAGCGGATGGCTACACCTTC.

V usage is TRBV12-5 and J usage is TRBJ2-2, with TRBD2 matching 12 bases. Trimming removed 7 bases from V and 6 bases from J; junction bases left unmatched: 18. The CDR3 totals 19 residues. Germline loops: CDR1 LGHNT, CDR2 FRNRAP. The chain's CDR3 is CASAYGTSGWQRGAGELFF. Written as DNA, the CDR3 is TGTGCTAGTGCGTACGGGACTAGCGGGTGGCAACGCGGGGCCGGGGAGCTGTTTTTT.

The V gene is TRBV19, the J gene TRBJ2-6, with D unresolved. Trimming took off 5 bases at V and 3 bases at J, with 11 bases between the two ends. CDR1 is LNHDA and CDR2 is SQIVND in the germline V gene (reference sequence). The CDR3 runs 15 residues. CDR3 in amino acids: CASSPRPGGANVLTF. The CDR3 nucleotides are TGTGCCAGTAGTCCAAGGCCGGGTGGGGCCAACGTCCTGACTTTC.

The V and J genes are TRBV10-2 and TRBJ2-6; perhaps TRBD2 as D (6 bases). V shed 1 base and J shed 0 bases, with 19 bases lying between them. Germline CDR1 and CDR2: WSHSY and SAAADI. The CDR3 sequence is 20 residues long. The CDR3 loop is CASSEWGRRGPSSGANVLTF. The CDR3 DNA is TGCGCCAGCAGTGAGTGGGGTCGGAGGGGCCCGAGCTCTGGGGCCAACGTCCTGACTTTC.

This clone was detected once. The chain combines TRBV2 with TRBJ2-3; the D gene is possibly TRBD1 (6 bases). CDR1 is SNHLY, CDR2 FYNNEI, per germline. V was clipped by 3 bases and J by 1 base, with 8 bases between them. The CDR3 loop spans 14 amino acids. The CDR3 loop is CASSDNRGTDTQYF. For the CDR3, the DNA is TGTGCCAGCAGTGACAACAGGGGCACAGATACGCAGTATTTT.

V usage is TRBV29-1 and J usage is TRBJ2-1; 7 nucleotides agree with TRBD1. Per germline, CDR1 SQVTM and CDR2 ANQGSEA. The CDR3 totals 11 residues. Trimming took 7 bases from V and 14 from J; bases not matched to a gene: 11. This CDR3 reads CSAQPGQTKFF. The CDR3 region has the DNA TGCAGCGCTCAACCGGGACAGACCAAGTTCTTC.

This rearrangement joins TRBV24-1 to TRBJ2-3, with 7 nucleotides matching TRBD2. V shed 4 bases and J 4 bases; nucleotides not matched to a gene: 10. This CDR3 region has 16 residues. Germline lookup yields CDR1 KGHDR and CDR2 SFDVKD. CDR3 in DNA: TGTGCCACCAGTGACCAGGTAGCGGGTTTCGCAGATACGCAGTATTTT. It codes for CATSDQVAGFADTQYF.

The V and J genes are TRBV6-5 and TRBJ1-2; 7 bases match TRBD1. Germline CDR1 MNHEY, CDR2 SVGAGI. This CDR3 comprises 14 residues. Losses at the gene ends were 6 bases for V and 6 bases for J; bases not matched to a gene: 10. As DNA, the CDR3 is TGTGCCAGCAGCGCCGGGACAGAGACTAATGGCTACACCTTC. Residues: CASSAGTETNGYTF.

This chain connects TRBV27 to TRBJ2-7, with 8 bases that match TRBD1. V was pared by 4 bases and J by 0 bases, with 8 bases of the junction left unmatched. CDR1 is MNHEY, CDR2 SMNVEV, per germline (reference sequence). This CDR3 has 16 residues. CDR3: CASSSSTGTGSYEQYF. As DNA, the CDR3 is TGTGCCAGCAGTTCTTCCACCGGGACAGGCTCCTACGAGCAGTACTTC.

This clone was observed a single time. The genes are TRBV7-9 and TRBJ1-5, with D possibly TRBD1 on 5 matching bases. V was shortened by 1 base and J by 6 bases, with 10 bases between the two germline ends. This CDR3 contains 14 residues. From germline, CDR1 is SEHNR and CDR2 FQNEAQ (reference sequence). Here the CDR3 DNA reads TGTGCCAGCAGCTTAGATGGAGGGACTCAGCCCCAGCATTTT. Residues: CASSLDGGTQPQHF.

The rearrangement joins TRBV7-9 to TRBJ1-4; the match to TRBD1 covers 10 bases. The CDR3 totals 16 residues. CDR1 is SEHNR, CDR2 FQNEAQ, per germline (reference sequence). J lost 3 bases, V lost 7 bases, and 8 bases had no gene match. CDR3 protein: CASTRDRGGPNEKLFF. The DNA of the CDR3 is TGTGCCAGCACCCGGGACAGGGGAGGTCCTAATGAAAAACTGTTTTTT.

The chain is built from TRBV24-1 and TRBJ2-3, with D hard to call. The V gene lost 3 bases and the J gene lost 4 bases, with 10 bases spanning the gap. There are 14 residues in the CDR3. CDR1 is KGHDR and CDR2 is SFDVKD in the germline V gene. Written as DNA, the CDR3 is TGTGCCACCAGTGATCCTCCCCCAGCAGATACGCAGTATTTT. Translation gives CATSDPPPADTQYF.

V and J are TRBV18 and TRBJ1-2; 11 bases match TRBD1. CDR1 is KGHSH, CDR2 LQKENI, per germline. Losses at the gene ends were 3 bases for V and 8 bases for J; bases not matched to a gene: 8. The CDR3 spans 15 residues. The CDR3 reads CASSPGQGEASGYTF. CDR3 nucleotides: TGTGCCAGCTCACCGGGACAGGGGGAGGCCTCCGGCTACACCTTC.

The V call is TRBV6-5, the J call TRBJ1-6; 8 nucleotides align to TRBD1. This CDR3 has 15 amino acids. V gave up 4 bases and J gave up 7 bases; unmatched junction bases: 6. The germline V gene has CDR1 MNHEY and CDR2 SVGAGI. DNA for the CDR3: TGTGCCAGCAGTTTTGGACAGGGATTAAATTCACCCCTCCACTTT. Its translation: CASSFGQGLNSPLHF.

The chain has TRBV5-1 and TRBJ2-7; D is perhaps TRBD2 (6 bases). V was cut by 9 bases and J by 5 bases, with 21 bases left in between. The germline V gene encodes CDR1 SGHRS and CDR2 YFSETQ. This CDR3 region has 14 residues. The CDR3 DNA is TGCGCCACCAAACGGGACTCCGGAAAGGACGAGCAGTACTTC. Its protein is CATKRDSGKDEQYF.